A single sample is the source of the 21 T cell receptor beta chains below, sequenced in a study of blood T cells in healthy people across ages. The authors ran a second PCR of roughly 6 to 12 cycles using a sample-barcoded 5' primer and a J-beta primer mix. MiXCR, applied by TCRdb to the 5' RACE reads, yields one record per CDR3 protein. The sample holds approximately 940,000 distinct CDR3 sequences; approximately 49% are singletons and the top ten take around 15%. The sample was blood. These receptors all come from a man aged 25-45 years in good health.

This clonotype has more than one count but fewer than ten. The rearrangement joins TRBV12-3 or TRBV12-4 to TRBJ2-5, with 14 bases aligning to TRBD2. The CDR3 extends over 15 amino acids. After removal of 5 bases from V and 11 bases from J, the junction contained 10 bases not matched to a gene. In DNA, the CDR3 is TGTGCCAGCAGTCCCTCGGGACTAGCGGGGGATGAGCAGTACTTC. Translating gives CASSPSGLAGDEQYF.

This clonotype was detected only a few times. The CDR3 region is CASSLATSRGTDTQYF. Here the CDR3 DNA reads TGTGCCAGCAGTTTAGCGACTAGCCGGGGCACAGATACGCAGTATTTT. The chain is built from TRBV12-3 or TRBV12-4 and TRBJ2-3, with 7 bases that match TRBD2. The CDR3 is 16 residues long. The trim removed 0 bases at V and 1 base at J, leaving 4 bases unmatched.

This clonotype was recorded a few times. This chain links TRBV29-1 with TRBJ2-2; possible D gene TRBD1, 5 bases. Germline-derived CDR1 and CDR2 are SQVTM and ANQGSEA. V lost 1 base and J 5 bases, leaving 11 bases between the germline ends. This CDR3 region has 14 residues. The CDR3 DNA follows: TGCAGCGTTGAAGTCAGGGAAGTTACCGGGGAGCTGTTTTTT. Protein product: CSVEVREVTGELFF.

The DNA of the CDR3 is TGCGCCAGCAGCCAAGATTGGGGGACAGGGGGGGATACGCAGTATTTT. The encoded protein is CASSQDWGTGGDTQYF. V gene TRBV4-1 combines with J gene TRBJ2-3; TRBD1 agrees at 11 bases. CDR1 is MGHRA, CDR2 YSYEKL, per germline. Germline trimming cut 0 bases from V and 6 bases from J; bases unmatched to any gene: 5. The CDR3 spans 16 residues.

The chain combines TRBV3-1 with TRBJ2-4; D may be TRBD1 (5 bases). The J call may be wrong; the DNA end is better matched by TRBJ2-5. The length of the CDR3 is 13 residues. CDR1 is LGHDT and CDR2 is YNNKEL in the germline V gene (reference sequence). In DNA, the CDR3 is TGTGCCAGTGTACCTACAGGCCGGGAGACCCAGTACTTC. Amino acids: CASVPTGRETQYF.

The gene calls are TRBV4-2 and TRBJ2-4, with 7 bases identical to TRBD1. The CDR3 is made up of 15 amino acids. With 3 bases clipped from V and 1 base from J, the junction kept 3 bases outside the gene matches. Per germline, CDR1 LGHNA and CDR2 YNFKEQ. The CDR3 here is CASSQPQGAKNIQYF. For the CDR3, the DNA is TGTGCCAGCAGCCAGCCACAGGGGGCCAAAAACATTCAGTACTTC.

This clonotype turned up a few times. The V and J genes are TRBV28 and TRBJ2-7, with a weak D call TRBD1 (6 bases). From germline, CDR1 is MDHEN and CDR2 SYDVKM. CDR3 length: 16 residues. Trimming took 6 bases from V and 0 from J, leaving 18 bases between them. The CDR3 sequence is CASRTGTLSLSYEQYF. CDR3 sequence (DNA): TGTGCCAGCAGAACCGGGACACTGTCCCTCTCCTACGAGCAGTACTTC.

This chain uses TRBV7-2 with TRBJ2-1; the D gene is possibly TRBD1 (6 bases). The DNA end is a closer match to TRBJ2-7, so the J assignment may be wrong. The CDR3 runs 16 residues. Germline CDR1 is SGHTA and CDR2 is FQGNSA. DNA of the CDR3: TGTGCCAGCAGGCGAAACAGGGAACTCTCCTACAATGAGCAGTACTTC. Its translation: CASRRNRELSYNEQYF.

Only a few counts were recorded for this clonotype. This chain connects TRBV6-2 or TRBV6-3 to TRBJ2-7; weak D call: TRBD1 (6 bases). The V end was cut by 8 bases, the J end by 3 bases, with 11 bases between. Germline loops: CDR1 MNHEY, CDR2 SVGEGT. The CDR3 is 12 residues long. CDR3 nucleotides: TGTGCCAGCCGGGACACCAACTACGAGCAGTACTTC. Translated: CASRDTNYEQYF.

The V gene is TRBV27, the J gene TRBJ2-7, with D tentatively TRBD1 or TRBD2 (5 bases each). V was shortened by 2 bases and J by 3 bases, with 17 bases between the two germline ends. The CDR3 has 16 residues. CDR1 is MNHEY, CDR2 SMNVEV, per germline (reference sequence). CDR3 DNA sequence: TGTGCCAGCAGTTTACTTGTCGGGGCAGACTTCTACGAGCAGTACTTC. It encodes CASSLLVGADFYEQYF.

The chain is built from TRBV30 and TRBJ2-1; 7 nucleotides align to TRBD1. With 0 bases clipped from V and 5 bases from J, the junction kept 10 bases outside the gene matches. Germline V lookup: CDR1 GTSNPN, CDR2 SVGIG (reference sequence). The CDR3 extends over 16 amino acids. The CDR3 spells CAWSVHWQGVDNEQFF. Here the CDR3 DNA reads TGTGCCTGGAGTGTACACTGGCAGGGGGTTGACAATGAGCAGTTCTTC.

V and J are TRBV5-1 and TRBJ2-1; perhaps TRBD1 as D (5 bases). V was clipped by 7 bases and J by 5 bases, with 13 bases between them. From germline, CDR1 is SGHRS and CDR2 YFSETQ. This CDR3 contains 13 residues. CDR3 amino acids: CASGETENNEQFF. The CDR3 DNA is TGCGCCAGCGGTGAGACAGAGAACAATGAGCAGTTCTTC.

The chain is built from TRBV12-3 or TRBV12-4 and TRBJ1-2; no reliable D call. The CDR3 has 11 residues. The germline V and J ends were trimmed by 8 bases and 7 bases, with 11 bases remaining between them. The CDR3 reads CASGRVLGYTF. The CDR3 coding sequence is TGTGCCAGCGGTAGGGTTCTTGGCTACACCTTC.

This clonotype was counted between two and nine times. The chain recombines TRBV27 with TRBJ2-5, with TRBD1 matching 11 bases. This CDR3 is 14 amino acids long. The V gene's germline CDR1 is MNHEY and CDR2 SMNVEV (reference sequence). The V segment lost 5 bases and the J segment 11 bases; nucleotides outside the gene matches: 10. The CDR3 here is CASSPGQGVQGQYF. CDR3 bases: TGTGCCAGCAGTCCGGGACAGGGGGTACAAGGGCAGTACTTC.

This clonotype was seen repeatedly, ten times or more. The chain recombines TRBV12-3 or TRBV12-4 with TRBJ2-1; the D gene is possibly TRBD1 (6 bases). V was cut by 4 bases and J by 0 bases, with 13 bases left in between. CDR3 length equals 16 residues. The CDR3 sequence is CASSYGGLSSYNEQFF. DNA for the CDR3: TGTGCCAGCAGTTATGGGGGCCTTAGCTCCTACAATGAGCAGTTCTTC.

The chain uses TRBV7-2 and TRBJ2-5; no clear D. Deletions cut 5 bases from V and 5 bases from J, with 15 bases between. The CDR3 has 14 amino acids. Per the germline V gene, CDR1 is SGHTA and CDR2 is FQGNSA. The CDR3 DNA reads TGTGCCAGCAGCCGTCGCGAGGTGGCGGAGACCCAGTACTTC. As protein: CASSRREVAETQYF.

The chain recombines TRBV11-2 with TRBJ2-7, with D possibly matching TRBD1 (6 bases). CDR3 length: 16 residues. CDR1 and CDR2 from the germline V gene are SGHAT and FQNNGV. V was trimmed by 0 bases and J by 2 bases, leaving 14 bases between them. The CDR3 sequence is CASSLEAAGDPYEQYF. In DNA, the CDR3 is TGTGCCAGCAGCTTAGAAGCGGCAGGGGATCCCTACGAGCAGTACTTC.

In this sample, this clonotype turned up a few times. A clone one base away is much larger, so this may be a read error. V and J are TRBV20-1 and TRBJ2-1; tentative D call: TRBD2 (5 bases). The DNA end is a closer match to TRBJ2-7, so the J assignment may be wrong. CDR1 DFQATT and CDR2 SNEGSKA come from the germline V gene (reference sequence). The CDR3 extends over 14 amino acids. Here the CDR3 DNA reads TGCAGTGCTAGACGGGGTGGATCCTACAATGAGCAGTACTTC. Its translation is CSARRGGSYNEQYF.

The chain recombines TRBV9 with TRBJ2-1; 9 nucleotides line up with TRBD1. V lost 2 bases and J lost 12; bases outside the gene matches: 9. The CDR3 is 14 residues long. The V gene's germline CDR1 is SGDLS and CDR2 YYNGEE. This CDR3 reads CASSVSGTGIGQFF. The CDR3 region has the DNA TGTGCCAGCAGCGTGTCCGGGACAGGGATAGGGCAGTTCTTC.

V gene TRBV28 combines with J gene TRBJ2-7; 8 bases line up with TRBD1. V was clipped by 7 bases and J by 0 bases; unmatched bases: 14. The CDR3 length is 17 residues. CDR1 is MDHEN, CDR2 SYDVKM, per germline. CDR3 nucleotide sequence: TGTGCCAGCACATCTCTACCGGGACAGGAGAGCTCCTACGAGCAGTACTTC. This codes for CASTSLPGQESSYEQYF.

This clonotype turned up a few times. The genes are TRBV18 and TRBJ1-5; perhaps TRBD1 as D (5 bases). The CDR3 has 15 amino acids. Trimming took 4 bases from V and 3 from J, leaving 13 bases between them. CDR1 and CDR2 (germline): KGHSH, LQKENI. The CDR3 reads CASSREGVDNQPQHF. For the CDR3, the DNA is TGTGCCAGCTCACGGGAAGGGGTCGACAATCAGCCCCAGCATTTT.